This is a list of T cell receptor beta chains from one sample in a study of blood T cell repertoires in COVID-19. Generated by immunoSEQ multiplex PCR, the TCRdb table keeps only in-frame clones and is missing some. The profile covers 50,000 to 65,000 clones, with roughly 87% appearing a single time and roughly 21% taken by the ten largest. The sample comprised peripheral blood. The receptors originated from a woman older than 75 with COVID-19, enrolled during active disease. Both conserved end residues are part of each CDR3. The D gene is left open where the match is weak. A row's size may be missing; if present it is once, few, many or a size class.

d_call j_call clone_size v_call cdr3_aa cdr3_nt
NA TRBJ2-3 NA TRBV11-2 CASSVGTGNTQYF TGTGCCAGCAGCGTCGGGACTGGAAATACGCAGTATTTT
NA TRBJ2-7 NA TRBV2 CASSVTGYEQYF TGTGCCAGCAGTGTGACAGGCTACGAGCAGTACTTC
TRBD1 TRBJ1-2 NA TRBV2 CASSLGQGYGYTF TGTGCCAGCAGTTTGGGACAGGGCTATGGCTACACCTTC
TRBD2 TRBJ2-3 NA TRBV2 CASRSPGGGDTQYF TGTGCCAGCAGATCACCCGGGGGGGGTGATACGCAGTATTTT
NA TRBJ2-4 NA TRBV7-2 CASSLRGNLAKNIQYF TGTGCCAGCAGCTTAAGAGGGAATCTAGCCAAAAACATTCAGTACTTC
NA TRBJ2-3 few TRBV6-5 CASKEGRDTQYF TGTGCCAGCAAGGAGGGGAGAGATACGCAGTATTTT
NA TRBJ1-4 NA TRBV20-1 CSASRAQGGGEKLFF TGCAGTGCTAGTAGGGCGCAGGGAGGTGGGGAAAAACTGTTTTTT
TRBD1 TRBJ2-2 once TRBV18 CASSPPTGGRTGELFF TGTGCCAGCTCACCTCCGACAGGGGGCCGGACCGGGGAGCTGTTTTTT
TRBD2 TRBJ2-5 NA TRBV5-1 CASSLARRGALQETQYF TGCGCCAGCAGCTTGGCCAGGCGGGGGGCCCTCCAAGAGACCCAGTACTTC
NA TRBJ1-6 NA TRBV5-1 CASSLGGSYNSPLHF TGCGCCAGCAGCTTGGGGGGCAGCTATAATTCACCCCTCCACTTT
NA TRBJ1-2 NA TRBV19 CASSIRVGGYTF TGTGCCAGTAGTATCAGGGTTGGAGGCTACACCTTC
TRBD2 TRBJ2-1 NA TRBV7-3 CASSLRGTSGGHEQFF TGTGCCAGCAGCCTAAGAGGGACTAGCGGGGGTCATGAGCAGTTCTTC
TRBD2 TRBJ2-5 NA TRBV5-1 CASSLVAGEGETQYF TGCGCCAGCAGCTTGGTAGCGGGGGAAGGAGAGACCCAGTACTTC
TRBD1 TRBJ1-1 NA TRBV10-2 CASSALSGTGGTEAFF TGCGCCAGCAGTGCTCTATCCGGGACAGGGGGCACTGAAGCTTTCTTT
NA TRBJ1-1 NA TRBV4-1 CASSLEGDTEAFF TGCGCCAGCAGCCTTGAGGGGGACACTGAAGCTTTCTTT
TRBD1 TRBJ2-7 NA TRBV19 CASSSPQGALPYEQYF TGTGCCAGTAGTAGCCCACAGGGGGCACTCCCCTACGAGCAGTACTTC
NA TRBJ2-1 NA TRBV2 CASRKEGLRNEQFF TGTGCCAGCAGGAAGGAGGGTCTTAGGAATGAGCAGTTCTTC
NA TRBJ1-3 NA TRBV3-1/TRBV3-2 CASSQDQVPSSGNTIYF TGTGCCAGCAGCCAAGATCAGGTCCCTTCCTCTGGAAACACCATATATTTT
NA TRBJ1-5 NA TRBV12-5 CASGLEPNQPQHF TGTGCTAGTGGTTTGGAGCCGAACCAGCCCCAGCATTTT
NA TRBJ1-4 NA TRBV30 CAWSRGTNEKLFF TGTGCCTGGAGTAGGGGAACTAATGAAAAACTGTTTTTT
NA TRBJ1-1 NA TRBV10-3 CAISQGGQGSEAFF TGTGCCATATCACAGGGCGGACAAGGCTCTGAAGCTTTCTTT
TRBD2 TRBJ2-7 NA TRBV2 CASVAGASFYEQYF TGTGCCAGCGTAGCGGGGGCATCCTTCTACGAGCAGTACTTC
NA TRBJ1-5 NA TRBV10-3 CAISGVGGNQPQHF TGTGCCATCAGTGGAGTAGGGGGAAATCAGCCCCAGCATTTT
TRBD1 TRBJ1-2 NA TRBV18 CASSPVRQGDSGYGYTF TGTGCCAGCTCACCCGTGAGACAGGGGGACTCTGGCTATGGCTACACCTTC
TRBD1 TRBJ2-7 NA TRBV29-1 CSVEGTGGSYEQYF TGCAGCGTTGAGGGGACAGGGGGCTCCTACGAGCAGTACTTC
TRBD1 TRBJ2-1 NA TRBV4-2 CASSQEGGQGAGNEQFF TGTGCCAGCAGCCAAGAGGGGGGACAGGGGGCGGGGAATGAGCAGTTCTTC
NA TRBJ1-2 NA TRBV5-8 CASSLDLFNYGYTF TGTGCCAGCAGCCTGGATCTCTTTAACTATGGCTACACCTTC
TRBD2 TRBJ2-3 NA TRBV3-1/TRBV3-2 CASSPLWAGGQDTQYF TGTGCCAGCAGCCCCCTGTGGGCGGGGGGGCAAGATACGCAGTATTTT
TRBD2 TRBJ2-1 NA TRBV5-1 CASSLGGLAGQSSYNEQFF TGCGCCAGCAGCCTTGGGGGACTAGCGGGGCAGAGCTCCTACAATGAGCAGTTCTTC
TRBD1 TRBJ1-1 NA TRBV6-2/TRBV6-3 CASSLQGRMNTEAFF TGTGCCAGCAGCCTACAGGGGCGTATGAACACTGAAGCTTTCTTT